A selection of T cell receptor beta chains follows, all from one sample in a study of identifying expanded T cells in peripheral blood. Repertoires were generated with immunoSEQ multiplex PCR, while TCRdb's copy carries only in-frame clones and drops some. The table records about 91,000 clones, approximately 91% of them present only once. The sample comprised blood. The receptors come from a person between 18 and 69 years old in good health. Each CDR3 is given without its conserved first and last residue.

j_call,v_call,cdr3_aa
TRBJ1-6,TRBV27,ASSQGVRNSPLH
TRBJ2-4,TRBV21-1,ASRTMGRTPKNIQY
TRBJ2-1,TRBV6-4,ASPGTDRPPGFNEQF
TRBJ2-5,TRBV5-1,ASSLAQSAWETQY
TRBJ2-2,TRBV10-3,AISEPRDSYTGELF
TRBJ2-2,TRBV10-1,ASSPGHNTGELF
TRBJ1-2,TRBV28,ASSVTGTSYGYT
TRBJ2-2,TRBV7-8,ASRMGQGNTGELF
TRBJ2-2,TRBV2,ASSLRLAGDPRRGAV
TRBJ2-3,TRBV5-1,ASSQARRSTDTQY
TRBJ1-6,TRBV7-2,ASSLAWDTLGVDLH
TRBJ2-7,TRBV21-1,ATLTGSYEQY
TRBJ1-2,TRBV5-1,ASSLAGQDYGYT
TRBJ1-6,TRBV6-5,ASSSSGGYSPLH
TRBJ1-2,TRBV7-2,ASSLDGRGGYT
TRBJ2-1,TRBV6-4,ASSPRDTSNEQF
TRBJ2-1,TRBV10-1,ASSERPEGGEQF
TRBJ2-7,TRBV7-9,ASSPGTGVREQY
TRBJ2-1,TRBV5-6,ASSWGPGGEQF
TRBJ1-4,TRBV9,ASSPRTGRLSNEKLF
TRBJ2-7,TRBV5-1,ASSWDSYEQY
TRBJ1-2,TRBV4-1,ASSQGGDYGYT
TRBJ2-3,TRBV28,ASSSDGQGFWGDTQY
TRBJ2-5,TRBV5-8,ASSPLSRGRQTQY
TRBJ2-1,TRBV10-2,ASSEKPLGEGEQF
TRBJ2-5,TRBV6-5,ASSPTTQETQY
TRBJ2-6,TRBV28,ASSLPQSSGANVLT
TRBJ2-3,TRBV7-6,ASSSSWSGAADTQY
TRBJ2-7,TRBV9,ASSVGQGNEQY
TRBJ2-7,TRBV11-2,ASTRSEAGGIYEQY
TRBJ2-1,TRBV7-9,ASTLEGKNEQF